The entry below describes one T cell receptor (beta chain). Sequencing templates came from extracted RNA that was reverse transcribed into cDNA. Assay used: immunoSEQ multiplex PCR; TCRdb lists only in-frame clones, some missing. Seen here are 95,000 to 100,000 clones, more than 55% observed once, and the top ten hold around 15%. As for treatment: oral pan-JAK inhibitor, 5-10 mg twice daily. This entry belongs to a study of CD8+ T cells in alopecia areata. Background on the study: Twice a day, 5 to 10 mg of oral tofacitinib was administered to treated patients.

The V gene end was trimmed by 6 bases and the J gene end by 3 bases; junction bases not matched to a gene: 4. The CDR3 runs 15 residues. The germline gives CDR1 SNHLY, CDR2 FYNNEI. Sequenced material: CD8+ T cells sorted from blood, taken at week 4, from a patient treated with tofacitinib. The source is a human donor with alopecia areata. V is TRBV2 and J is TRBJ2-3; 12 bases agree with TRBD2. The CDR3, as DNA: TGTGCCAGCAGAGGGACTAGCGGGCAGACAGATACGCAGTATTTT. Translated: CASRGTSGQTDTQYF.